This T cell receptor beta chain was retrieved from a study of blood T cell repertoires in COVID-19 (dated by TCRdb to about 2020). Some background on the complete study: Samples from collaborators originated in the United States, Italy and Spain and spanned both the acute and convalescent phases of COVID-19. The repertoires were made available in a free public database intended to serve as a resource for research on the immune response to SARS-CoV-2. Subjects who had been exposed to COVID-19, were actively infected with it, or had recovered from it provided the deeply sampled blood TCRbeta repertoires that made up the dataset. Nearly every sample came with metadata listing a de-identified subject ID, COVID-19 status, age in years and sex. The material from the prospective study consisted of cDNA or gDNA derived from T cells, B-cell-depleted T cells, or PBMCs. HLA class I and class II types, where available, came from metadata supplied by the sample provider rather than from assay-based typing. The samples were drawn from two sources: the first 160 participants of the ongoing ImmuneRACE study, and 1,254 subjects contributed by 6 global collaborators.

Whole blood was collected in K2EDTA tubes by collaborating institutions according to the institutions' own protocols. For TCRbeta analysis, collaborator samples were shipped as frozen whole blood, as isolated PBMCs, or as DNA extracted from either sample type. V is shortened by 0 bases, J by 6 bases, and the region joining them spans 9 bases. The CDR3 starts with the cysteine, ends with the phenylalanine, and has 13 residues. The sequence is cut down to CDR3 DNA, 39 bases in frame from base 1. CDR1 and CDR2 are read off the germline V gene as SGHRS and YFSETQ. TCRbeta CDR3 regions were amplified from genomic DNA using the immunoSEQ Assay, a bias-controlled multiplex PCR. As for the original processing: The number of nucleated cells in each sample was estimated by amplification of reference gene primers within the assay. To quantify the absolute abundance of each unique TCRbeta CDR3 rearrangement, sequence reads were collapsed and filtered. Productive Simpson clonality was computed per sample as the square root of Simpson's diversity index over productive rearrangements. The table comes from immuneACCESS by way of TCRdb, which keeps in-frame sequences with V and J called. Part of the clones is missing from these tables; in studies checked, under half for an unresolved V gene and the rest for unknown reasons. For V, J and clone size, that table is used; D and trimming come from the DNA. The table for this sample lists approximately 100,000 clones; about 85% of them were counted only once. The leading ten clones occupy 13% to 15% of the sample.

As to this clone: The antigen this receptor binds is unknown. One base away there is no much larger clone; base qualities are not given.

General conclusions and limits of the study: The quantity of clinical and demographic metadata differed by source and by participant and was supplied without curation.

The sample taken for sequencing was peripheral blood. The sequence derives from a woman in her 70s with acute or convalescent COVID-19. Recombination linked TRBV5-1 to TRBJ1-2; the D gene is unclear. The DNA sequence is as follows: TGCGCCAGCAGCTTGGGACTGTCTGATGGCTACACCTTC. This sequence encodes CASSLGLSDGYTF.